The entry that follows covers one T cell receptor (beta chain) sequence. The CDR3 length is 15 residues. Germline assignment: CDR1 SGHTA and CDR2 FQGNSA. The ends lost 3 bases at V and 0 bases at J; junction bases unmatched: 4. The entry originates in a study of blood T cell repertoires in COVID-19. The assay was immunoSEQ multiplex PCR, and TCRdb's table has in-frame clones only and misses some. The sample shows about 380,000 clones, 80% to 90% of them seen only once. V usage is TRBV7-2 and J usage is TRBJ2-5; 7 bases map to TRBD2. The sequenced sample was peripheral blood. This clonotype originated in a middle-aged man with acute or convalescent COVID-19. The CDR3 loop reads CASSFSGQYQETQYF. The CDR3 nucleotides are TGTGCCAGCAGCTTTAGCGGGCAGTACCAAGAGACCCAGTACTTC. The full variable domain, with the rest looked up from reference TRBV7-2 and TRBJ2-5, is GAGVSQSPSNKVTEKGKDVELRCDPISGHTALYWYRQSLGQGLEFLIYFQGNSAPDKSGLPSDRFSAERTGGSVSTLTIQRTQQEDSAVYLCASSFSGQYQETQYFGPGTRLLVL.